A selection of T cell receptor beta chains follows, all from one sample in a study of blood T cell repertoires in COVID-19. Sequenced by immunoSEQ multiplex PCR; TCRdb stores in-frame clones only, minus some. This table has over 250,000 clones, about 89% appearing once. The sequencing sample was made of PBMCs or T cells enriched from blood (not recorded which). These receptors originate from a woman aged 18-30 years who had recovered from COVID-19. CDR3s include the opening cysteine and the closing phenylalanine or tryptophan. D genes are given only for firm matches. Not every row has a clone size; where given, it reads once, few, many or a size class.

v_call	clone_size	d_call	j_call	cdr3_aa	cdr3_nt
TRBV7-9	few	-	TRBJ2-1	CASSLDVGLWQFF	TGTGCCAGCAGCTTAGATGTGGGACTCTGGCAGTTCTTC
TRBV4-1	-	-	TRBJ1-1	CASTTDPGSTEAFF	TGCGCCAGCACCACCGATCCAGGGTCGACTGAAGCTTTCTTT
TRBV5-4	-	TRBD1	TRBJ1-4	CASSTKKSGQFNEKLFF	TGTGCCAGCAGCACCAAAAAATCGGGACAGTTTAATGAAAAACTGTTTTTT
TRBV18	-	TRBD1	TRBJ2-7	CASSPPGQGRNEQYF	TGTGCCAGCTCACCACCGGGACAGGGTCGGAACGAGCAGTACTTC
TRBV27	-	TRBD2	TRBJ2-1	CASSWTSGRALNEQFF	TGTGCCAGCAGTTGGACTAGCGGGAGGGCTTTGAATGAGCAGTTCTTC
TRBV2	once	TRBD2	TRBJ2-3	CASIPGLASSTDTQYF	TGTGCCAGCATTCCGGGACTAGCATCTAGCACAGATACGCAGTATTTT
TRBV18	-	-	TRBJ2-1	CASSPPLVSDEQFF	TGTGCCAGCTCACCACCTTTGGTTAGTGATGAGCAGTTCTTC
TRBV30	few	TRBD1	TRBJ1-2	CAWSRGRETGYTF	TGTGCCTGGAGTAGGGGGCGCGAGACGGGCTACACCTTC
TRBV6-5	-	-	TRBJ2-7	CASRGSDRSYEQYF	TGTGCCAGCCGGGGAAGCGACCGCTCCTACGAGCAGTACTTC
TRBV18	-	TRBD2	TRBJ2-1	CASSPSGGHNEQFF	TGTGCCAGCTCACCTAGCGGGGGACACAATGAGCAGTTCTTC
TRBV4-1	once	-	TRBJ1-3	CASSQPRRGSSGNTIYF	TGCGCCAGCAGCCAGCCCAGGCGAGGGAGCTCTGGAAACACCATATATTTT
TRBV7-3	-	TRBD2	TRBJ2-2	CASSSLASGRVIDTGELFF	TGTGCCAGCAGCTCTCTAGCTAGCGGGAGGGTAATAGACACCGGGGAGCTGTTTTTT
TRBV7-2	-	-	TRBJ1-5	CASSLARDFRPQHF	TGTGCCAGCAGCTTAGCGCGGGACTTCAGGCCCCAGCATTTT
TRBV28	-	TRBD2	TRBJ2-7	CASSISGRGYEQYF	TGTGCCAGCAGTATTAGCGGGAGGGGCTACGAGCAGTACTTC
TRBV28	-	-	TRBJ2-5	CASRENPGQTQYF	TGTGCCAGCAGGGAAAACCCTGGGCAGACCCAGTACTTC
TRBV11-3	once	TRBD2	TRBJ2-4	CASSPRSTSKNIQYF	TGTGCCAGCAGCCCCCGCTCGACTAGCAAGAACATTCAGTACTTC
TRBV29-1	-	TRBD1	TRBJ2-7	CSGTTGGRSYEQYF	TGCAGCGGTACTACAGGGGGGCGCTCCTACGAGCAGTACTTC
TRBV11-3	-	TRBD1	TRBJ1-2	CASSNVGQGNGGYTF	TGTGCCAGCAGCAATGTAGGACAGGGTAACGGTGGCTACACCTTC
TRBV6-2/TRBV6-3	-	-	TRBJ1-5	CASSYSVGSNQPQHF	TGTGCCAGCAGTTATTCCGTCGGGAGCAATCAGCCCCAGCATTTT
TRBV25-1	-	TRBD2	TRBJ2-1	CASSEGLAGGFEQFF	TGTGCCAGCAGTGAGGGACTAGCGGGGGGTTTTGAGCAGTTCTTC
TRBV6-6	-	-	TRBJ2-7	CASSYSPAQTYEQYF	TGTGCCAGCAGTTACTCCCCAGCGCAGACCTACGAGCAGTACTTC
TRBV19	-	TRBD1	TRBJ2-5	CASSIGRRGTEEKETQYF	TGTGCCAGTAGTATAGGAAGAAGAGGGACAGAGGAAAAAGAGACCCAGTACTTC
TRBV7-8	-	TRBD1	TRBJ1-6	CASSKTGQGMFSPLHF	TGTGCCAGCAGCAAAACGGGACAGGGGATGTTTTCACCCCTCCACTTT
TRBV19	-	-	TRBJ2-7	CASSNQGGSYEQYF	TGTGCCAGTAGTAATCAGGGAGGTTCCTACGAGCAGTACTTC
TRBV24-1	-	-	TRBJ1-5	CATSDRYSNQPQHF	TGTGCCACCAGCGACAGGTATAGCAATCAGCCCCAGCATTTT
TRBV3-1/TRBV3-2	-	-	TRBJ2-2	CASSQLGVPNTGELFF	TGTGCCAGCAGCCAACTAGGAGTTCCGAACACCGGGGAGCTGTTTTTT
TRBV30	-	TRBD2	TRBJ2-7	CAWGTFRDYKYEQYF	TGTGCCTGGGGAACATTCCGGGACTACAAATACGAGCAGTACTTC
TRBV7-3	-	-	TRBJ1-5	CASLGHYSNQPQHF	TGTGCCAGCCTGGGGCACTATAGCAATCAGCCCCAGCATTTT
TRBV5-4	once	-	TRBJ2-1	CASSLDWSSYNEQFF	TGTGCCAGCAGCTTGGACTGGAGCTCCTACAATGAGCAGTTCTTC
TRBV4-3	-	-	TRBJ1-1	CASSQDRVRLEAFF	TGCGCCAGCAGCCAAGACAGGGTCCGTCTCGAAGCTTTCTTT
TRBV6-4	once	-	TRBJ2-2	CASSEGQGRTGELFF	TGTGCCAGCAGTGAGGGGCAGGGAAGGACCGGGGAGCTGTTTTTT
TRBV9	-	TRBD1	TRBJ2-2	CASSPFLESTGANTGELFF	TGTGCCAGCAGCCCATTCCTGGAAAGTACAGGGGCGAACACCGGGGAGCTGTTTTTT
TRBV6-6	-	TRBD1	TRBJ1-1	CASSPWTGAVNTEAFF	TGTGCCAGCAGCCCTTGGACAGGGGCCGTGAACACTGAAGCTTTCTTT
TRBV15	-	TRBD1	TRBJ1-5	CATSRDKGTAQPQHF	TGTGCCACCAGCAGAGATAAAGGGACAGCTCAGCCCCAGCATTTT
TRBV7-3	-	-	TRBJ2-5	CASSRPTFQETQYF	TGTGCCAGCAGCCGTCCGACTTTCCAAGAGACCCAGTACTTC
TRBV28	-	-	TRBJ2-2	CASSLYGGANTGELFF	TGTGCCAGCAGTCTATATGGCGGCGCGAACACCGGGGAGCTGTTTTTT
TRBV27	-	-	TRBJ1-2	CASLDWRDGYTF	TGTGCCAGCCTGGACTGGCGGGATGGCTACACCTTC
TRBV27	-	-	TRBJ1-5	CASSLYRTDQPQHF	TGTGCCAGCAGTTTATACCGAACGGATCAGCCCCAGCATTTT
TRBV4-3	-	TRBD1	TRBJ2-7	CASSQGGTGELYEQYF	TGCGCCAGCAGCCAAGGTGGGACAGGGGAATTGTACGAGCAGTACTTC
TRBV6-5	-	TRBD1	TRBJ2-1	CASSRDRRIEQFF	TGTGCCAGCAGCCGGGACAGGAGGATTGAGCAGTTCTTC